A selection of T cell receptor beta chains follows, all from one sample in a study of identical twins. Via MiXCR, TCRdb re-called the 5' RACE reads, giving one row per CDR3 protein. The sample lists about 250,000 distinct CDR3 sequences; around 8.3% were seen once. The data also belong to a second study, concerning yellow fever vaccine responses in identical twins.

Sequencing was carried out using CD8+ T cells sorted from blood. All receptors derive from a woman in her late teens or twenties in good health. CDR3s include the opening cysteine and the closing phenylalanine or tryptophan. The D gene is left open where the match is weak. Size is omitted from some rows. Given values are once, few, many or a class for expanded clones.

cdr3_length j_call d_call v_call clone_size cdr3_nt cdr3_aa
17 TRBJ2-7 TRBD1 TRBV7-6 - TGTGCCAGCAGTTTCTCCGGGACAGGGGGCGACGGCTACGAGCAGTACTTC CASSFSGTGGDGYEQYF
12 TRBJ2-4 - TRBV12-3/TRBV12-4 few TGTGCCAGCAGTTTTGGCAAAAACATTCAGTACTTC CASSFGKNIQYF
14 TRBJ2-7 TRBD2 TRBV20-1 - TGCAGTGCCTCGGGACTAGCGGACTCCTACGAGCAGTACTTC CSASGLADSYEQYF
19 TRBJ2-7 TRBD2 TRBV2 few TGTGCCAGCAGGAAGACGGGACTAGCGGGAGGGCCGTTATACTACGAGCAGTACTTC CASRKTGLAGGPLYYEQYF
14 TRBJ1-4 - TRBV5-1 many TGCGCCAGCAGCCCAGGGTCGGATCGGGAAAAACTGTTTTTT CASSPGSDREKLFF
15 TRBJ2-1 TRBD2 TRBV7-9 - TGTGCCAGCAGCCCAACGCGGGAGATCCACAATGAGCAGTTCTTC CASSPTREIHNEQFF
14 TRBJ2-7 - TRBV6-2/TRBV6-3 - TGTGCCAGCAGCCCGAGGGCAGGGGGGATAGAGCAGTACTTC CASSPRAGGIEQYF
17 TRBJ2-1 - TRBV7-2 - TGTGCCAGCAGCTTTTTTGATCAGATGGTCTCCTACAATGAGCAGTTCTTC CASSFFDQMVSYNEQFF
17 TRBJ2-1 - TRBV7-9 many TGTGCCAGCAGCTTAGCTGACGGCGGGAAGACCTACAATGAGCAGTTCTTC CASSLADGGKTYNEQFF
15 TRBJ2-7 TRBD2 TRBV7-9 few TGTGCCAGCAGCGCCCGACTAGCGGGATTCTTCGAGCAGTACTTC CASSARLAGFFEQYF
15 TRBJ2-3 TRBD2 TRBV6-4 many TGTGCCAGCAGTGACTCAGCGGGAAGCACAGATACGCAGTATTTT CASSDSAGSTDTQYF
16 TRBJ2-3 TRBD1 TRBV2 - TGTGCCAGCAGAGTTCCCGGACAGGGGGTGACAGATACGCAGTATTTT CASRVPGQGVTDTQYF
15 TRBJ2-1 - TRBV24-1 few TGTGCCACCAGTGATTTTTTATCCGGAATAGATGAGCAGTTCTTC CATSDFLSGIDEQFF
15 TRBJ2-7 TRBD2 TRBV20-1 few TGCAGTGCTAGAGATTTAACTAGCGGGACCTACGAGCAGTACTTC CSARDLTSGTYEQYF
12 TRBJ2-3 - TRBV12-3/TRBV12-4 many TGTGCCAGCAGCTTTGGCACAGATACGCAGTATTTT CASSFGTDTQYF
15 TRBJ1-1 - TRBV3-1 - TGTGCCAGCAGCCAAGCGGGCAGGCCGAACACTGAAGCTTTCTTT CASSQAGRPNTEAFF
12 TRBJ2-3 - TRBV29-1 many TGCAGCGCTCAGGAAGCCGCAGATACGCAGTATTTT CSAQEAADTQYF
16 TRBJ2-7 TRBD2 TRBV2 - TGTGCCAGCGGGTTCCTAGCGGGCACAAGGGATTACGAGCAGTACTTC CASGFLAGTRDYEQYF
11 TRBJ2-7 - TRBV12-3/TRBV12-4 many TGTGCCAGCAGGGACACCTACGAGCAGTACTTC CASRDTYEQYF
13 TRBJ2-3 - TRBV7-9 few TGTGCCAGCAGAGTCCCGAGCACAGATACGCAGTATTTT CASRVPSTDTQYF
16 TRBJ2-5 TRBD2 TRBV7-2 - TGTGCCAGCAGCTTAGCATACGGGGGGGCGGGAGAGACCCAGTACTTC CASSLAYGGAGETQYF
20 TRBJ2-1 TRBD2 TRBV29-1 many TGCAGCGTTGTTAGTTTTGAGGCTAGCGGGAGGACCAACCTCTACAATGAGCAGTTCTTC CSVVSFEASGRTNLYNEQFF